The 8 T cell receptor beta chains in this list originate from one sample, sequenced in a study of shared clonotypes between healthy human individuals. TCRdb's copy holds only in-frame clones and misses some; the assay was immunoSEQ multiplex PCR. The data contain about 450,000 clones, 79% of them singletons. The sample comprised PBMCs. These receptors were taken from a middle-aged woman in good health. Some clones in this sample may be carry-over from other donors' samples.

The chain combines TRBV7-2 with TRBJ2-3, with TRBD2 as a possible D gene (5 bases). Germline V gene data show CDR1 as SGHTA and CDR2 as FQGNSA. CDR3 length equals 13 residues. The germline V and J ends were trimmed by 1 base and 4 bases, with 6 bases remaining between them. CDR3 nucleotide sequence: TGTGCCAGCAGCTTAGGGGGAGCAGATACGCAGTATTTT. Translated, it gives CASSLGGADTQYF.

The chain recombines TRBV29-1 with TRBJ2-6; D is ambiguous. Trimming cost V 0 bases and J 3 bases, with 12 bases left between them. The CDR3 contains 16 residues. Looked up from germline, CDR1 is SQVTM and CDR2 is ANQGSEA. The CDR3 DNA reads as TGCAGCGTTGAAGATCTGTTGGGAAATGGGGCCAACGTCCTGACTTTC. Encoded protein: CSVEDLLGNGANVLTF.

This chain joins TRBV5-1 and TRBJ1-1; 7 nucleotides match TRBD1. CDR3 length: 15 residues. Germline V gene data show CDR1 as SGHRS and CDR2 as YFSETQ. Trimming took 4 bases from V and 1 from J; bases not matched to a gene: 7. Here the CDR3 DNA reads TGCGCCAGCAGCCCACAGGGGATTGGGAACACTGAAGCTTTCTTT. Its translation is CASSPQGIGNTEAFF.

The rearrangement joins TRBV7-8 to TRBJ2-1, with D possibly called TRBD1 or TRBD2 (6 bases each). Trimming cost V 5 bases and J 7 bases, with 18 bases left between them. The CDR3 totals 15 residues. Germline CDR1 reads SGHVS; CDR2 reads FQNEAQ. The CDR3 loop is CASSPGSGGGNEQFF. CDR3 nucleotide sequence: TGTGCCAGCAGCCCCGGGAGCGGAGGGGGAAATGAGCAGTTCTTC.

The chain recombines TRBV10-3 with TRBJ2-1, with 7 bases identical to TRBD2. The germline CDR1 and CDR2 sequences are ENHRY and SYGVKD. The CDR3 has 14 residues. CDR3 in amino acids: CAGWRESSYNEQFF. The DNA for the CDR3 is TGTGCGGGTTGGCGGGAGAGCTCCTACAATGAGCAGTTCTTC.

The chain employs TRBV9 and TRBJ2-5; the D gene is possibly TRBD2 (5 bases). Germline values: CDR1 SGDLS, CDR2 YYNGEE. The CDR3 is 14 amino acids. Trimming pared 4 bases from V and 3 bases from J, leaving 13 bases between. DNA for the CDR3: TGTGCCAGCAGCACCGGGGTCTCGGAAGAGACCCAGTACTTC. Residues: CASSTGVSEETQYF.

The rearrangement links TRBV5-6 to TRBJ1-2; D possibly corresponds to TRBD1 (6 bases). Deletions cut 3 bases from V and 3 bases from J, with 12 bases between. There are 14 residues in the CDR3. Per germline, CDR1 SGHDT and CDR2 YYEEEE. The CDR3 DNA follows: TGTGCCAGCAGCTCCCTGTCAGGGGACTATGGCTACACCTTC. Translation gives CASSSLSGDYGYTF.

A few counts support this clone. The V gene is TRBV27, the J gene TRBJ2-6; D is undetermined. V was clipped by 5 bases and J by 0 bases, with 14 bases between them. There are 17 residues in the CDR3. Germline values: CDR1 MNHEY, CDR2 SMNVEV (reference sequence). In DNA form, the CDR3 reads TGTGCCAGCAGTCGACCGACGGATAACTCTGGGGCCAACGTCCTGACTTTC. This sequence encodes CASSRPTDNSGANVLTF.